This T cell receptor (beta chain) was sequenced for a study of blood T cell repertoires in COVID-19. Germline CDR1 MNHEY, CDR2 SVGEGT. V gave up 2 bases and J gave up 6 bases, with 6 bases separating them. CDR3 length: 12 residues. In the authors' methods: Estimation of nucleated cell counts relied on the amplification of reference gene primers. TCRdb's table, derived via immunoSEQ multiplex PCR, lists solely in-frame clones and lacks some. V and J calls plus clone size are reproduced from that table; the DNA served to infer D and trimming. The sample includes about 420,000 clones, roughly 89% of them seen just once.

The sample taken for sequencing was peripheral blood. The V and J genes are TRBV6-2 or TRBV6-3 and TRBJ2-3; no reliable D call. The origin of this receptor is a man aged 18 to 29 with COVID-19, enrolled during active disease. CDR3 DNA sequence: TGTGCCAGCAGTTACATGAGGGATACGCAGTATTTT. Protein product: CASSYMRDTQYF.